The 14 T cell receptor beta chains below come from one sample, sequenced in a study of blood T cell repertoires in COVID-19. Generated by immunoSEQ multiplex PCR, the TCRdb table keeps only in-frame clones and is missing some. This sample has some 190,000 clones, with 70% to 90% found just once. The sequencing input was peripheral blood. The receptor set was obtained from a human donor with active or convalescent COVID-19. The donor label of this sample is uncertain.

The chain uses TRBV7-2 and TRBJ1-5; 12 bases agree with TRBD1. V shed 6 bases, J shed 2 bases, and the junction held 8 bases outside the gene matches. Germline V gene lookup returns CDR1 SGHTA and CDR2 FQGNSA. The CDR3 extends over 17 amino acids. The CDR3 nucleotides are TGTGCCAGCAGTATGGGGACAGGGGGCGTAGGCAATCAGCCCCAGCATTTT. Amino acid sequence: CASSMGTGGVGNQPQHF.

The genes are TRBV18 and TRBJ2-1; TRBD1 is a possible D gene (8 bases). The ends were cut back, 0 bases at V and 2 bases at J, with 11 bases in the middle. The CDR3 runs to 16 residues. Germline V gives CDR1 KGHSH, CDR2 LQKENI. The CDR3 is CASSPPTGGAYNEQFF. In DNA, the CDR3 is TGTGCCAGCTCACCACCCACAGGGGGGGCCTACAATGAGCAGTTCTTC.

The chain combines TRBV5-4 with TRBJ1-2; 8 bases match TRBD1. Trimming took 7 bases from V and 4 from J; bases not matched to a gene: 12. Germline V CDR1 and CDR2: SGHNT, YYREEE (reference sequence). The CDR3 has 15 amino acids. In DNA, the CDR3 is TGTGCCAGCCGAACTAAGACAGGGGCGATCTATGGCTACACCTTC. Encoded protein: CASRTKTGAIYGYTF.

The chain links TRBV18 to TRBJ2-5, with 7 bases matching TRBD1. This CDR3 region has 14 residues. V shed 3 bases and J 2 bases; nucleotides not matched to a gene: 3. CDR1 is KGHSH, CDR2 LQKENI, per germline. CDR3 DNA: TGTGCCAGCTCACCCGGACAGGTTCAAGAGACCCAGTACTTC. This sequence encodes CASSPGQVQETQYF.

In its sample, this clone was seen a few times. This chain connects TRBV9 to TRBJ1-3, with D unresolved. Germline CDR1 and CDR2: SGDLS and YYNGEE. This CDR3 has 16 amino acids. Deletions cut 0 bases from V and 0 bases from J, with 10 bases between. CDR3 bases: TGTGCCAGCAGCGTAGCGATATCCGGCTCTGGAAACACCATATATTTT. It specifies CASSVAISGSGNTIYF.

This chain's CDR3 is CASSLQGVLYNEQFF. Written as DNA, the CDR3 is TGTGCCAGCAGCTTACAGGGGGTCTTATACAATGAGCAGTTCTTC. This sequence joins TRBV7-9 and TRBJ2-1; TRBD1 agrees at 7 bases. CDR3 length: 15 residues. CDR1 is SEHNR, CDR2 FQNEAQ, per germline (reference sequence). Losses at the gene ends were 2 bases for V and 4 bases for J; bases not matched to a gene: 5.

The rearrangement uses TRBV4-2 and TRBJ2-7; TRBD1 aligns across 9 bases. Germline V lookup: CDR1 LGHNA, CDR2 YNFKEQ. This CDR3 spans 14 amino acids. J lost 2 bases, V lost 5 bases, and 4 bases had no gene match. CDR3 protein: CASSSGTGTYEQYF. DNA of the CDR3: TGTGCCAGCAGCTCCGGGACAGGGACCTACGAGCAGTACTTC.

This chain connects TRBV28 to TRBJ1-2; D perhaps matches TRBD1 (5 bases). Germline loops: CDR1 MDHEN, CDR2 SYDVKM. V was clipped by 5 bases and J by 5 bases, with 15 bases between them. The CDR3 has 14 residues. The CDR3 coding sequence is TGTGCCAGCAGTATTGGACAAGCCCAGTATGGCTACACCTTC. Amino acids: CASSIGQAQYGYTF.

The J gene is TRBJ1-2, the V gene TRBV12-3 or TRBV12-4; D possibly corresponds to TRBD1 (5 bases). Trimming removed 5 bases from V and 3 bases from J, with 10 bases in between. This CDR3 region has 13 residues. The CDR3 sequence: CASSAGTYYGYTF. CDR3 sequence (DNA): TGTGCCAGCAGTGCCGGGACTTACTATGGCTACACCTTC.

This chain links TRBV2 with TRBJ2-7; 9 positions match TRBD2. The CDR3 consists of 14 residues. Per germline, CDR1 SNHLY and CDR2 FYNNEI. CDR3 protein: CATSRAGGPDEQYF. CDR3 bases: TGTGCTACAAGTCGGGCGGGAGGGCCGGACGAGCAGTACTTC.

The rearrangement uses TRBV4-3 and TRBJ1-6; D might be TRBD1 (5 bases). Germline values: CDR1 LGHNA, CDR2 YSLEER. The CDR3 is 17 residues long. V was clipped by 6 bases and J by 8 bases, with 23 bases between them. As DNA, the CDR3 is TGCGCCAGCAGTCCCGACGGGGCAATGGGGAGGGATTCACCCCTCCACTTT. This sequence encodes CASSPDGAMGRDSPLHF.

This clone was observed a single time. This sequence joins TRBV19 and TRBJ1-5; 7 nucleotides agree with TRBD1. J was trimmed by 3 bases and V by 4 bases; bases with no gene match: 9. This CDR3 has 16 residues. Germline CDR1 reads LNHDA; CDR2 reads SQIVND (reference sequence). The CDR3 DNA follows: TGTGCCAGTAGTAATCGCGTGACAGGGATCAATCAGCCCCAGCATTTT. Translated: CASSNRVTGINQPQHF.

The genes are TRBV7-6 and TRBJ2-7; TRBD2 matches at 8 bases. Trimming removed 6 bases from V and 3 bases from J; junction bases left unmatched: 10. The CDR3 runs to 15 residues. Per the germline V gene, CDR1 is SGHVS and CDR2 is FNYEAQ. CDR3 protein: CASSTPAGELYEQYF. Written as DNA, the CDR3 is TGTGCCAGCAGTACTCCAGCGGGGGAGCTCTACGAGCAGTACTTC.

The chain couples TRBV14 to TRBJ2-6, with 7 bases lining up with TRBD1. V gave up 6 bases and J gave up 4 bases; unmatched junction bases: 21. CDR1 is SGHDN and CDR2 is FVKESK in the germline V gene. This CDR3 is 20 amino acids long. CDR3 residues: CASSRQGTSGLSSGANVLTF. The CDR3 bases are TGTGCCAGCAGTCGACAGGGAACAAGTGGTCTCTCGTCCGGGGCCAACGTCCTGACTTTC.